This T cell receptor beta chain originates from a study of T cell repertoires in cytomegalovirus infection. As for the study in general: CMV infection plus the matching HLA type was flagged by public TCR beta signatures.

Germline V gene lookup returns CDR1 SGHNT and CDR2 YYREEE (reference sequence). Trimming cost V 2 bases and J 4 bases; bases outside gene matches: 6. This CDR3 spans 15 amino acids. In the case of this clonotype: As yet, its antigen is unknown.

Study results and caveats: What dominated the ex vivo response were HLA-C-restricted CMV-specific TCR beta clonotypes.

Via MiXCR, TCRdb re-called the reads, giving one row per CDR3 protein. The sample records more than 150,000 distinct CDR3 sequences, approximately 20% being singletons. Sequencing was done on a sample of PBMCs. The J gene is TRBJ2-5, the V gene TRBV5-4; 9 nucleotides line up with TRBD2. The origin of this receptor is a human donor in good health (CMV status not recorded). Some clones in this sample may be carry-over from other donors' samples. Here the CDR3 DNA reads TGTGCCAGCAGCTTCGGGCGGGGGGGCGGAGAGACCCAGTACTTC. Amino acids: CASSFGRGGGETQYF.